This T cell receptor (beta chain) was identified in a study of blood T cell repertoires in COVID-19. On the study more broadly: Spain, Italy and the United States supplied samples that represented acute and convalescent COVID-19. PBMCs, B-cell-depleted T cells, or T cells were the source of the cDNA or gDNA that made up the material.

Two consecutive negative NP/OP PCR tests, clearance, or resolved symptoms defined Cohort 3 recovery. The CDR3 is 15 residues long. CDR1 and CDR2 from the germline V gene are SGDLS and YYNGEE. V gave up 0 bases and J gave up 5 bases; unmatched junction bases: 7. Original methodology: Amplification from reference gene primers served as the basis for estimated nucleated cell counts. Sequencing was performed with immunoSEQ multiplex PCR; in TCRdb, only in-frame clones are kept and a portion is missing. V and J calls and clone size follow that table, whereas D and trimming were derived from the DNA. The sample has 200,000 to 250,000 clones, about 85% seen once.

Sequenced input: PBMCs or T cells enriched from blood (not recorded which). V usage is TRBV9 and J usage is TRBJ2-5; TRBD1 agrees at 7 bases. This TCR came from a man aged 25 to 40 who had recovered from COVID-19. The CDR3, as DNA: TGTGCCAGCAGCGTAGCTACAGGCAGGGGGGAGACCCAGTACTTC. This gives the protein CASSVATGRGETQYF.